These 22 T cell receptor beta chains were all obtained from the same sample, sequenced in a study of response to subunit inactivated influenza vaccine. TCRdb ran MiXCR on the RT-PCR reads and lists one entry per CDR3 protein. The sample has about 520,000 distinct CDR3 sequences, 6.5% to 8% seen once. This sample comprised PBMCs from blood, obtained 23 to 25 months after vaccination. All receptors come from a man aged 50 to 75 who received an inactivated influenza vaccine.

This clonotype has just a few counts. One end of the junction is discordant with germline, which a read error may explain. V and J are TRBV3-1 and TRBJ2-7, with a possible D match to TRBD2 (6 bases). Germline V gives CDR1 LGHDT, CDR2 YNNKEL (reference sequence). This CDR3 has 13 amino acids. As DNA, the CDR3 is TGTGCCAGCAACCAAGGTGGCGGGGACGAGCAGTACTTC. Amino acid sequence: CASNQGGGDEQYF.

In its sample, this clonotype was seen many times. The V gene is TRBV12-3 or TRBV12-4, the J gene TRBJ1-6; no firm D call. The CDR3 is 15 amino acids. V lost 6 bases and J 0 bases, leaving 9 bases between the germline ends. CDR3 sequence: CASREQISYNSPLHF. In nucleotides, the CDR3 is TGTGCCAGCAGGGAACAGATCTCCTATAATTCACCCCTCCACTTT.

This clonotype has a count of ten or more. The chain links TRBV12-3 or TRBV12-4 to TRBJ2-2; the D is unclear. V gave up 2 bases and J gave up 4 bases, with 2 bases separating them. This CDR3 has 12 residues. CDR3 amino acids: CASSLFTGELFF. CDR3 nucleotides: TGTGCCAGCAGTTTATTCACCGGGGAGCTGTTTTTT.

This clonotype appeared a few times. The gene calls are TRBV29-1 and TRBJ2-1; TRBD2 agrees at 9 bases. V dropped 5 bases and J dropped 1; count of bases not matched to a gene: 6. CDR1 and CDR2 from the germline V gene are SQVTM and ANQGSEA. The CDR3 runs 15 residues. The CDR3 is CSVPTSGLSYNEQFF. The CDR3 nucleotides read TGCAGCGTTCCTACTAGCGGGCTTTCCTACAATGAGCAGTTCTTC.

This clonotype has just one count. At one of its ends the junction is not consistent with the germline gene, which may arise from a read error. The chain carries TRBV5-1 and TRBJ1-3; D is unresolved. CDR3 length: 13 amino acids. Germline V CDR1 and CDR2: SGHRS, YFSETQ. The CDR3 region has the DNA TGCGCCAGCAGCTTGGAGTATGGAAACATCATATATTTT. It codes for CASSLEYGNIIYF.

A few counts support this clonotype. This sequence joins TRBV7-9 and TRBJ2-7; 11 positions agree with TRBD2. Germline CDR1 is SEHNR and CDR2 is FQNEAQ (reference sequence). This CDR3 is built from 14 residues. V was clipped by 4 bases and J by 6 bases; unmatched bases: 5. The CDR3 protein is CASSSLAGVSEQYF. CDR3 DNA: TGTGCCAGCAGCTCACTAGCGGGGGTTTCCGAGCAGTACTTC.

The chain's CDR3 is CASSYSQGAGGRETQYF. CDR3 DNA sequence: TGTGCCAGCAGTTACTCCCAGGGAGCGGGGGGGCGGGAGACCCAGTACTTC. V gene TRBV6-5 combines with J gene TRBJ2-5; 10 nucleotides line up with TRBD2. CDR3 length: 17 amino acids. The germline CDR1 and CDR2 sequences are MNHEY and SVGAGI. Trimming at V came to 0 bases and at J to 5 bases, leaving 9 bases not matched to a gene.

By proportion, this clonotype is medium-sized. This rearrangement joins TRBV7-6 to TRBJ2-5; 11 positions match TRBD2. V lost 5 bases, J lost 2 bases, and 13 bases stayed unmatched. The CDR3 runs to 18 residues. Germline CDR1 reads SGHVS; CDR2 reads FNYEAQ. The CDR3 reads CASSPWVGTSGLQETQYF. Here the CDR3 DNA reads TGTGCCAGCAGCCCCTGGGTTGGGACTAGCGGATTACAAGAGACCCAGTACTTC.

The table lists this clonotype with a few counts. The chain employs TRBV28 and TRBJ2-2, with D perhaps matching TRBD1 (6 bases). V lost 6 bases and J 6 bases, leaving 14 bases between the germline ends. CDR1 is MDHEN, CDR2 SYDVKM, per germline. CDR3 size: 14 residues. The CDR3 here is CASRGSGAAGELFF. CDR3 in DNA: TGTGCCAGCAGGGGATCAGGGGCAGCCGGGGAGCTGTTTTTT.

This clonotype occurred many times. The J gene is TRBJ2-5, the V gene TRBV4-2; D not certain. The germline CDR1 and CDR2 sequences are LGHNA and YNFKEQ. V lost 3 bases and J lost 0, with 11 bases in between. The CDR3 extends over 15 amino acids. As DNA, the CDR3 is TGTGCCAGCAGCCATCGCCAGAGCAACCAAGAGACCCAGTACTTC. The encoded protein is CASSHRQSNQETQYF.

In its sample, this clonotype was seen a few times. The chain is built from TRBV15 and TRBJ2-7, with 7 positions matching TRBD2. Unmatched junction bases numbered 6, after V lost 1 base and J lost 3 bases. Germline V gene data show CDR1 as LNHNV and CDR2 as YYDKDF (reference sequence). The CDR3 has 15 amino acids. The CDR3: CATSRVGRGFYEQYF. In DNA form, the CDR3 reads TGTGCCACCAGCAGAGTCGGGCGGGGGTTCTACGAGCAGTACTTC.

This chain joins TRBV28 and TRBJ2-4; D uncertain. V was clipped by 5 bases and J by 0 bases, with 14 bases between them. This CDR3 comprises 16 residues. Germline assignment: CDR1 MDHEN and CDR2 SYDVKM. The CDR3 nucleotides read TGTGCCAGCAGTCCCCCGTGGTTGAGAGCCAAAAACATTCAGTACTTC. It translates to CASSPPWLRAKNIQYF.

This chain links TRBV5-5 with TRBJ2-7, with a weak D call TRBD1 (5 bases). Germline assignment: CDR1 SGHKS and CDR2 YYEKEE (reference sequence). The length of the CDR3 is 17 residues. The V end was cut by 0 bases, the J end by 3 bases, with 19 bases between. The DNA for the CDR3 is TGTGCCAGCAGCTTGGGGGTAAGGTCCAGGGTCAGCTACGAGCAGTACTTC. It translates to CASSLGVRSRVSYEQYF.

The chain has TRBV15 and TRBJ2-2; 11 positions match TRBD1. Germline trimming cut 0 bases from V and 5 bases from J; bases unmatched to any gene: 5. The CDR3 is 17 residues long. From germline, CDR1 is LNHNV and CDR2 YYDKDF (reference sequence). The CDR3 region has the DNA TGTGCCACCAGCAGAGATCGGGACAGGGGGAGGACCGGGGAGCTGTTTTTT. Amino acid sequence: CATSRDRDRGRTGELFF.

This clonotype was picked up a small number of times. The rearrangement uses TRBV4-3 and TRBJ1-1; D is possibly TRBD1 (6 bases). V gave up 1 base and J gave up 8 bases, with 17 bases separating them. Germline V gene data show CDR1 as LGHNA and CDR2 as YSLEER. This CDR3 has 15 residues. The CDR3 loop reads CASSQGMTVRGEAFF. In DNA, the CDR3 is TGCGCCAGCAGCCAAGGAATGACAGTTAGGGGGGAAGCTTTCTTT.

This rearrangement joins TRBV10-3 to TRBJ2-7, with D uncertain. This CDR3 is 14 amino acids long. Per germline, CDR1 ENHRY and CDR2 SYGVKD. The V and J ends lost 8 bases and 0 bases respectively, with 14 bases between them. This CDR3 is CAIAASADSYEQYF. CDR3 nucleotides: TGTGCCATCGCCGCGTCCGCGGACTCCTACGAGCAGTACTTC.

For the CDR3, the DNA is TGTGCCAGCAGTAGGACAGGTGCTAATGAAAAACTGTTTTTT. It codes for CASSRTGANEKLFF. The chain recombines TRBV28 with TRBJ1-4; 7 nucleotides line up with TRBD1. The V and J ends lost 5 bases and 3 bases, in that order; junction bases with no gene match: 3. There are 14 residues in the CDR3. Germline V lookup: CDR1 MDHEN, CDR2 SYDVKM.

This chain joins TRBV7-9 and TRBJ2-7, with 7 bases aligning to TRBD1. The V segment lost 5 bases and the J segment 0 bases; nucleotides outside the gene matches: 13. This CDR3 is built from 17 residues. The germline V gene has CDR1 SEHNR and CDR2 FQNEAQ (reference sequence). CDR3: CASSGLNRDRSSYEQYF. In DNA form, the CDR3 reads TGTGCCAGCAGCGGCCTCAACCGGGACAGAAGCTCCTACGAGCAGTACTTC.

The DNA for the CDR3 is TGTGCCAGTAGTTCGATCGGGGCGTACTATGGCTACACCTTC. It encodes CASSSIGAYYGYTF. The V call is TRBV19, the J call TRBJ1-2; TRBD1 is a possible D gene (5 bases). The CDR3 length is 14 residues. Germline V gene lookup returns CDR1 LNHDA and CDR2 SQIVND (reference sequence). Trimming removed 5 bases from V and 3 bases from J, with 13 bases in between.

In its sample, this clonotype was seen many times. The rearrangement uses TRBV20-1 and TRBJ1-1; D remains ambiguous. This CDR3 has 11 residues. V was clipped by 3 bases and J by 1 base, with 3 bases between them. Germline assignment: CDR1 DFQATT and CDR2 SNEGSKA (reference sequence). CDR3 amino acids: CSARQNTEAFF. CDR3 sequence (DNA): TGCAGTGCTAGGCAGAACACTGAAGCTTTCTTT.

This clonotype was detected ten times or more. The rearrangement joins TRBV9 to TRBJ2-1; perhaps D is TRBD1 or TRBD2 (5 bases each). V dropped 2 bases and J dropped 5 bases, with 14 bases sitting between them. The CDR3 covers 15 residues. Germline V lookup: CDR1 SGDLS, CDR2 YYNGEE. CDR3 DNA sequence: TGTGCCAGCAGCGTCCGGGACCGCTACAACAATGAGCAGTTCTTC. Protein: CASSVRDRYNNEQFF. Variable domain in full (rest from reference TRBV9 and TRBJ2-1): DSGVTQTPKHLITATGQRVTLRCSPRSGDLSVYWYQQSLDQGLQFLIQYYNGEERAKGNILERFSAQQFPDLHSELNLSSLELGDSALYFCASSVRDRYNNEQFFGPGTRLTVL.

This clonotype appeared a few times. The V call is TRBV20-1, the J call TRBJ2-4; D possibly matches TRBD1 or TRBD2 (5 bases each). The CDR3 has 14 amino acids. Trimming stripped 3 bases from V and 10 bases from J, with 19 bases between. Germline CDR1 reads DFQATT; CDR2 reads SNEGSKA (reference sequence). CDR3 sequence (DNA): TGCAGTGCTAGCAGGGACCACAGTCCCTGGATTCAGTACTTC. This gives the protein CSASRDHSPWIQYF.